This T cell receptor beta chain was sequenced for a study of T cell responses to AZD1222 COVID-19 vaccine. General observations from the study: Spike-specific TCR breadth and depth rose after two AZD1222 doses. Mapped onto spike, vaccine-associated CD4 TCRs spanned it and were dominant at 160-218 and 743-854.

The CDR3 length is 15 residues. V was clipped by 1 base and J by 6 bases; unmatched bases: 5. Germline values: CDR1 SGHNT, CDR2 YYREEE (reference sequence). Comments on this clone: Its target is unknown.

Profiled with immunoSEQ multiplex PCR; TCRdb holds only in-frame clones, not every one. This table has 100,000 to 150,000 clones, about 90% appearing once. The material sequenced was peripheral blood, taken on day 0 of AZD1222 vaccination. The sequence came from an adult in good health. The rearrangement links TRBV5-4 to TRBJ2-1; 9 positions agree with TRBD2. The CDR3 DNA follows: TGTGCCAGCAGCTTGAGTAGCGGGGGATTCAATGAGCAGTTCTTC. It is translated as CASSLSSGGFNEQFF.